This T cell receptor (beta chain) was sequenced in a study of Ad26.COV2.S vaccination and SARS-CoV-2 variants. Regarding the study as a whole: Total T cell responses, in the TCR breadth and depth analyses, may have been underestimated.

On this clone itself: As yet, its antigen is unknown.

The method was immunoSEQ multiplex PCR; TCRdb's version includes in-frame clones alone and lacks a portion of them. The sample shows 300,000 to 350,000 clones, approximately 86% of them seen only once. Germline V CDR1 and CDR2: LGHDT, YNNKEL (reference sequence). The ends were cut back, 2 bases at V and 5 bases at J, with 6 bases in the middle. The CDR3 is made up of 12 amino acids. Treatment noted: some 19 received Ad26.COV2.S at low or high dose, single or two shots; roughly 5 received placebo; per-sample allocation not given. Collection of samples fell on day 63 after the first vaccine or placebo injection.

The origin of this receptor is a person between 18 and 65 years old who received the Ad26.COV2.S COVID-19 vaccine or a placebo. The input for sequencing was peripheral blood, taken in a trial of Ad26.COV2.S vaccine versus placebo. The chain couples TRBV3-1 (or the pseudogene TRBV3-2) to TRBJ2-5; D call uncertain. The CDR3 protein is CASSQNSETQYF. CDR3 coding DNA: TGTGCCAGCAGCCAAAATTCGGAGACCCAGTACTTC.